This T cell receptor (beta chain) was identified during a study of cytomegalovirus exposure and HLA in healthy donors. The study, taken as a whole, reports: Among TCR beta chains, those listed as cytomegalovirus-associated numbered more than 150. Most CMV-associated TCR beta chains were later found to appear HLA-restricted. Further analysis, carried out later, found HLA-associated TCR beta chains more clonally expanded than equally common other chains.

The PCR was carried out with 60 Vbeta primers and 13 Jbeta primers. Libraries were prepared by immunoSEQ multiplex PCR; TCRdb keeps only in-frame clonotypes and omits some of them. The data contain roughly 190,000 clones, about four fifths of them seen just once; the ten biggest clones take up about 9.4%. In regard to this clone: Antigen specificity is unknown.

The specimen sequenced was PBMCs. This receptor was obtained from a woman aged 50 to 60 in good health and CMV-seropositive.

Written as DNA, the CDR3 is TGCGCCAGCAGCTCGGCCGCCAAGGAGGATGGCTACACCTTC. As protein: CASSSAAKEDGYTF. The chain employs TRBV5-1 and TRBJ1-2; D is ambiguous. Trimming shortened V by 3 bases and J by 6 bases, and 15 bases separated the two germline ends. The germline V gene encodes CDR1 SGHRS and CDR2 YFSETQ. This CDR3 has 14 amino acids.